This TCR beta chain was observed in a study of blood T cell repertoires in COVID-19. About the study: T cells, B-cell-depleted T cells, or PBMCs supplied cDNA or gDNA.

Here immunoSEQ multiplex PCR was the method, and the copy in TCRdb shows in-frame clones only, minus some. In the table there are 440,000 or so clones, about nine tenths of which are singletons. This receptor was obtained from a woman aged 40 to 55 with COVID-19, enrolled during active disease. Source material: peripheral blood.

The CDR3 is CASSLGDRESDEQFF. CDR3 in DNA: TGCGCCAGCAGCCTAGGGGACAGAGAAAGCGATGAGCAGTTCTTC. The chain has TRBV4-1 and TRBJ2-1; 7 nucleotides align to TRBD1. Trimming cost V 4 bases and J 8 bases; bases outside gene matches: 11. Germline V gene lookup returns CDR1 MGHRA and CDR2 YSYEKL. The CDR3 loop spans 15 amino acids.